Listed below are T cell receptor beta chains from one sample, sequenced in a study of blood T cells in healthy people across ages. Each CDR3 protein is one row after TCRdb ran MiXCR on the 5' RACE reads. This sample yields roughly 1,500,000 distinct CDR3 sequences, of which 30% to 35% are seen a single time; about 11% belongs to the top ten. The sample consisted of blood. These receptors came from a woman aged 30 to 39 in good health. Both conserved end residues are part of each CDR3. The order of the fields is D gene, clone size, J gene, V gene, CDR3 DNA, CDR3 protein. A D gene is named only where the DNA matches it firmly. Clone size is stated in some rows and not others, as once, few, many or a class when expanded.

d_call: TRBD2
clone_size: .
j_call: TRBJ2-5
v_call: TRBV5-1
cdr3_nt: TGCGCCAGCAGCTTGGCTGGGCTAGCGGGGGGGGTGCAAGAGACCCAGTACTTC
cdr3_aa: CASSLAGLAGGVQETQYF

d_call: .
clone_size: few
j_call: TRBJ1-2
v_call: TRBV6-1
cdr3_nt: TGTGCCAGCATCCCGGCCGGGGGAGGGTATGGCTACACCTTC
cdr3_aa: CASIPAGGGYGYTF

d_call: TRBD2
clone_size: .
j_call: TRBJ2-7
v_call: TRBV9
cdr3_nt: TGTGCCAGCAGCGTCACTAGCGGGAGCTCCCACGAGCAGTACTTC
cdr3_aa: CASSVTSGSSHEQYF

d_call: .
clone_size: many
j_call: TRBJ2-3
v_call: TRBV7-3
cdr3_nt: TGTGCCAGCAGCCAAACGTCCCAGAACACAGATACGCAGTATTTT
cdr3_aa: CASSQTSQNTDTQYF

d_call: .
clone_size: .
j_call: TRBJ1-5
v_call: TRBV20-1
cdr3_nt: TGCAGTGCTAGGTACAGGGCCTATAGCAATCAGCCCCAGCATTTT
cdr3_aa: CSARYRAYSNQPQHF

d_call: .
clone_size: .
j_call: TRBJ1-2
v_call: TRBV28
cdr3_nt: TGTGCCAGCAGACCCCGGACAGTCAACTATGGCTACACCTTC
cdr3_aa: CASRPRTVNYGYTF

d_call: TRBD1
clone_size: .
j_call: TRBJ2-1
v_call: TRBV7-9
cdr3_nt: TGTGCCAGCATCGACCCCGGGACAGGGATGCGGAGTGAGCAGTTCTTC
cdr3_aa: CASIDPGTGMRSEQFF

d_call: .
clone_size: .
j_call: TRBJ2-7
v_call: TRBV29-1
cdr3_nt: TGCAGCGTCACACCACAGGGGGGGACCTACGAGCAGTACTTC
cdr3_aa: CSVTPQGGTYEQYF

d_call: .
clone_size: .
j_call: TRBJ2-5
v_call: TRBV7-9
cdr3_nt: TGTGCCAGCAGGAAGTGGGGGGCACCCCAAGAGACCCAGTACTTC
cdr3_aa: CASRKWGAPQETQYF

d_call: .
clone_size: .
j_call: TRBJ1-5
v_call: TRBV12-3/TRBV12-4
cdr3_nt: TGTGCCAGCAACCCCGGATACAGCAATCAGCCCCAGCATTTT
cdr3_aa: CASNPGYSNQPQHF

d_call: .
clone_size: .
j_call: TRBJ2-3
v_call: TRBV5-1
cdr3_nt: TGCGCCAGTACGGAACCTAGCACAGATACGCAGTATTTT
cdr3_aa: CASTEPSTDTQYF

d_call: .
clone_size: once
j_call: TRBJ1-5
v_call: TRBV3-1
cdr3_nt: TGTGCCAGCAGCGACCAAACGGGGGACGATCAGCCCCAGCATTTT
cdr3_aa: CASSDQTGDDQPQHF

d_call: .
clone_size: .
j_call: TRBJ2-7
v_call: TRBV20-1
cdr3_nt: TGCAGTGCTAACCCGAGACTTTCCCCGGAGGGGGGACCCTACGGGCAGTACTTC
cdr3_aa: CSANPRLSPEGGPYGQYF

d_call: .
clone_size: few
j_call: TRBJ2-7
v_call: TRBV20-1
cdr3_nt: TGCAGTGCTAGAGATCCGGCTAGTGCCCCCAAGCAGTACTTC
cdr3_aa: CSARDPASAPKQYF

d_call: TRBD1
clone_size: few
j_call: TRBJ1-2
v_call: TRBV29-1
cdr3_nt: TGCAGCGCCGAGGACAGGGGGCGCGAAGGGTATGGCTACACCTTC
cdr3_aa: CSAEDRGREGYGYTF

d_call: TRBD2
clone_size: few
j_call: TRBJ2-7
v_call: TRBV9
cdr3_nt: TGTGCCAGCAGCGTAGCTCCCGCGGGAGGTGACGAGCAGTACTTC
cdr3_aa: CASSVAPAGGDEQYF

d_call: .
clone_size: .
j_call: TRBJ2-3
v_call: TRBV19
cdr3_nt: TGTGCCAGTAGTATTTGGGCAGGGAGCACAGATACGCAGTATTTT
cdr3_aa: CASSIWAGSTDTQYF

d_call: .
clone_size: .
j_call: TRBJ2-7
v_call: TRBV3-1
cdr3_nt: TGTGCCAGCAGCCATACAACAACCTCAGCCTACGAGCAGTACTTC
cdr3_aa: CASSHTTTSAYEQYF

d_call: TRBD2
clone_size: .
j_call: TRBJ2-1
v_call: TRBV5-1
cdr3_nt: TGCGCCAGCAGCTTGCCAGCGGGAGGAACCTACAATGAGCAGTTCTTC
cdr3_aa: CASSLPAGGTYNEQFF

d_call: .
clone_size: .
j_call: TRBJ1-6
v_call: TRBV15
cdr3_nt: TGTGCCACCAGCAGAGAGACGGGACTCAATAATTCACCCCTCCACTTT
cdr3_aa: CATSRETGLNNSPLHF

d_call: .
clone_size: few
j_call: TRBJ1-2
v_call: TRBV18
cdr3_nt: TGTGCCAGCGCACCGGGGGGCGCAGACTATGGCTACACCTTC
cdr3_aa: CASAPGGADYGYTF

d_call: .
clone_size: .
j_call: TRBJ2-5
v_call: TRBV6-1
cdr3_nt: TGTGCCAGCAAAAGGGATCGGCGGGGAGGCCAAGAGACCCAGTACTTC
cdr3_aa: CASKRDRRGGQETQYF

d_call: .
clone_size: few
j_call: TRBJ2-7
v_call: TRBV27
cdr3_nt: TGTGCCAGCAGCTCACACCGGGACTCACTTTTAGAGCAGTACTTC
cdr3_aa: CASSSHRDSLLEQYF

d_call: .
clone_size: .
j_call: TRBJ1-5
v_call: TRBV5-1
cdr3_nt: TGCGCCAGCAGCTTGGAAGGCAACACTCAGCCCCAGCATTTT
cdr3_aa: CASSLEGNTQPQHF

d_call: .
clone_size: many
j_call: TRBJ2-7
v_call: TRBV29-1
cdr3_nt: TGCAGCGTTGCCAGGGACTCCTACGAGCAGTACTTC
cdr3_aa: CSVARDSYEQYF

d_call: TRBD1
clone_size: .
j_call: TRBJ2-4
v_call: TRBV5-1
cdr3_nt: TGCGCCAGCAGCTTGATTTGGACAGGGGATAACAAAAACATTCAGTACTTC
cdr3_aa: CASSLIWTGDNKNIQYF